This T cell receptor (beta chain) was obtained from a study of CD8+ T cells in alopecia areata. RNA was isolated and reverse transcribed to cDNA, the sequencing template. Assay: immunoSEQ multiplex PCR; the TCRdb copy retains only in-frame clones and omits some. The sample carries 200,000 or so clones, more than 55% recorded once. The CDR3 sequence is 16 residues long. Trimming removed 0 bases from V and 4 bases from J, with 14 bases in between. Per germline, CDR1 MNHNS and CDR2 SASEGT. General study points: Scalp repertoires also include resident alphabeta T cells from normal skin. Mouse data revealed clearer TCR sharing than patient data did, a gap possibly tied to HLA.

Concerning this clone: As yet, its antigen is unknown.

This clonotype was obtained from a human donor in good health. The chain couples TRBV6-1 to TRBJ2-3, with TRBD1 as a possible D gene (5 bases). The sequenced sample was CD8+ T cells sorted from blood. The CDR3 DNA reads TGTGCCAGCAGTGAAGCTCCTGGGTGGGGCCCAGATACGCAGTATTTT. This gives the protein CASSEAPGWGPDTQYF.